The clone carrying this T cell receptor (beta chain) was found a few times. Germline V gene data show CDR1 as SNHLY and CDR2 as FYNNEI. This CDR3 region has 15 residues. The V and J ends lost 6 bases and 2 bases respectively, with 14 bases between them. The sample is drawn from a study of blood T cell repertoires in COVID-19. Sequencing used immunoSEQ multiplex PCR; TCRdb keeps in-frame clones, though not all of them. Here the sample spans about 220,000 clones, approximately 77% being singletons. This rearrangement joins TRBV2 to TRBJ1-5, with D perhaps matching TRBD1 (6 bases). This receptor was obtained from a woman over 75 with acute or convalescent COVID-19. Sample: peripheral blood. CDR3: CASSSLGGRNQPQHF. The CDR3 nucleotides read TGTGCCAGCAGCTCCCTCGGGGGGCGCAATCAGCCCCAGCATTTT. Based on the CDR3 plus reference TRBV2 and TRBJ1-5, the full variable domain is EPEVTQTPSHQVTQMGQEVILRCVPISNHLYFYWYRQILGQKVEFLVSFYNNEISEKSEIFDDQFSVERPDGSNFTLKIRSTKLEDSAMYFCASSSLGGRNQPQHFGDGTRLSIL.